Listed below are T cell receptor beta chains from one sample, sequenced in a study of cytomegalovirus exposure and HLA in healthy donors. Sequencing was performed with immunoSEQ multiplex PCR; in TCRdb, only in-frame clones are kept and a portion is missing. The sample has about 190,000 clones, 75% to 85% seen once. The sample was PBMCs. The receptor set was obtained from a woman between 45 and 60 years old in good health and CMV-seronegative. CDR3s include the opening cysteine and the closing phenylalanine or tryptophan. D genes are given only for firm matches. Clone sizes are given selectively: once, few, many, or a class where the clone is expanded.

abundance | j_gene | d_gene | v_gene | CDR3nt | CDR3aa
- | TRBJ2-7 | TRBD2 | TRBV6-5 | TGTGCCAGCAGTTACGGCGCTAGCGGGAGCTACGAGCAGTACTTC | CASSYGASGSYEQYF
- | TRBJ2-2 | - | TRBV29-1 | TGCAGCTTACGACTAGAGAACACCGGGGAGCTGTTTTTT | CSLRLENTGELFF
- | TRBJ2-5 | TRBD2 | TRBV7-9 | TGTGCCAGCAGCATACTAGCGGGACAGTCGGGTGAGACCCAGTACTTC | CASSILAGQSGETQYF
- | TRBJ1-2 | - | TRBV9 | TGTGCCAGCAGCGCCCGACAGGAGAACTATGGCTACACCTTC | CASSARQENYGYTF
- | TRBJ2-7 | TRBD1 | TRBV6-5 | TGTGCCGGCAGCCCCTGGACAGGGGGCGGCCACGAGCAGTACTTC | CAGSPWTGGGHEQYF
- | TRBJ2-7 | - | TRBV28 | TGTGCCAGCAGTTCCGGGAGCTACGAGCAGTACTTC | CASSSGSYEQYF
- | TRBJ2-7 | TRBD1 | TRBV5-4 | TGTGCCAGCAGCCTAGGACAGGGGGCCAACTACGAGCAGTACTTC | CASSLGQGANYEQYF
- | TRBJ1-3 | TRBD1 | TRBV9 | TGTGCCAGCAGCCCGGAGGGGGGTGGGACAGGGGGAAACACCATATATTTT | CASSPEGGGTGGNTIYF
- | TRBJ1-1 | TRBD1 | TRBV4-2 | TGTGCCAGCAGCCAGGGATCGACAGGGGACACTGAAGCTTTCTTT | CASSQGSTGDTEAFF
few | TRBJ2-7 | TRBD1 | TRBV11-3 | TGTGCCAGCAGCTTAGGTACGGGACAGGGGCGCCTCGAGCAGTACTTC | CASSLGTGQGRLEQYF
- | TRBJ1-4 | TRBD1 | TRBV6-6 | TGTGCCAGCAGACCACAGGGGGCTGGCGAAAAACTGTTTTTT | CASRPQGAGEKLFF
- | TRBJ2-1 | - | TRBV5-1 | TGCGCCAGCAGCTTGGCCGAACTTGACAATGAGCAGTTCTTC | CASSLAELDNEQFF
- | TRBJ1-1 | TRBD1 | TRBV6-5 | TGTGCCAGCAGCTCACCCGGACAGGGGAGGACTGAAGCTTTCTTT | CASSSPGQGRTEAFF
once | TRBJ2-5 | TRBD2 | TRBV5-8 | TGTGCCAGCAGCCTACGGGGGGGGGCCCTAGAGACCCAGTACTTC | CASSLRGGALETQYF
- | TRBJ1-4 | TRBD1 | TRBV5-1 | TGCGCCAGCAGCTCCAAACGACAGGGTAATGAAAAACTGTTTTTT | CASSSKRQGNEKLFF
- | TRBJ1-2 | TRBD1 | TRBV6-1 | TGTGCCATATTTAATCAGGGGGCAGGCTATGGCTACACCTTC | CAIFNQGAGYGYTF
- | TRBJ2-3 | TRBD1 | TRBV6-1 | TGTGCCAGCAGTGAGTTGGGACAGGGGGCGGCAGATACGCAGTATTTT | CASSELGQGAADTQYF
- | TRBJ1-2 | TRBD1 | TRBV28 | TGTGCCAGCACCGACTTAGTTAGGACAGGGAACTATGGCTACACCTTC | CASTDLVRTGNYGYTF
once | TRBJ2-3 | - | TRBV10-3 | TGTGCCATCAGTCTGCAGGGGACAGATACGCAGTATTTT | CAISLQGTDTQYF
- | TRBJ2-5 | TRBD2 | TRBV5-1 | TGCGCCAGCAGCGCAACACTAGCGGGGGGGCCAGAGACCCAGTACTTC | CASSATLAGGPETQYF
- | TRBJ2-3 | - | TRBV19 | TGTGCCAGTAGCCCTCGCGTAACAGATACGCAGTATTTT | CASSPRVTDTQYF
- | TRBJ2-3 | - | TRBV12-5 | TGTGCTAGTGGTTTGGTACAGGATACGCAGTATTTT | CASGLVQDTQYF
- | TRBJ2-7 | TRBD2 | TRBV5-1 | TGCGCCAGCAGCTTTCCGCCGGGACTAGCGACCTACGAGCAGTACTTC | CASSFPPGLATYEQYF
once | TRBJ1-1 | TRBD1 | TRBV6-1 | TGTGCCAGCAGTGTAACTTCGGGACAGTTTAACACTGAAGCTTTCTTT | CASSVTSGQFNTEAFF
- | TRBJ1-4 | TRBD1 | TRBV6-5 | TGTGCCAGCAGTTCGGACAGGGGAAGGGAAAAACTGTTTTTT | CASSSDRGREKLFF
- | TRBJ2-1 | - | TRBV25-1 | TGTGCCAGCAGTGATGTGGGCGGGGGCCGGGAGTTCTTC | CASSDVGGGREFF
- | TRBJ2-1 | - | TRBV6-6 | TGTGCCGGCGGAGCATACAATGAGCAGTTCTTC | CAGGAYNEQFF